This T cell receptor beta chain stems from a study of T-cell memory formation after mild COVID-19 (dated by TCRdb to about 2021). Study-level background: Most TCR sequence clusters were specific to one of the two donors. T-cell clones expanding and contracting after mild COVID-19 in two donors were tracked by longitudinal TCRalpha and TCRbeta repertoire sequencing. Two young, previously healthy adult volunteers made up the cohort, one male and one female. Study-level results and caveats: Some responding clones were detected in pre-infection memory, suggesting pre-existing cross-reactive memory T cells joined the SARS-CoV-2 response. Only a couple of mild cases were covered in the study, and larger cohorts including severe cases with pre-infection samples were considered necessary. SARS-CoV-2 specificity was not confirmed for the second-wave clones peaking on day 37. Contracting CD4+ clones were located mainly in the CM and EM memory subsets, whereas CD8+ clones were found to be enriched in EMRA. Balanced CD4/CD8 phenotypes were observed for clones contracting from day 15 to 85, whereas a bias towards CD4+ was observed for a second wave of clones expanding from day 15 to 37.

A note on this clonotype: Its binding antigen is unknown. No base qualities exist here, and no much larger clone lies one base off it.

Ficoll-Paque density gradient centrifugation was used to isolate PBMCs. The CDR3 runs 13 amino acids, cysteine and phenylalanine included. This entry keeps only the CDR3 DNA: 39 bases, framed from base 1. Instrument on record: Illumina NovaSeq 6000. cDNA libraries for TCRalpha and TCRbeta were prepared by 5'RACE using constant-segment primers, with sample barcodes and unique molecular identifiers added. RNA was extracted from every sample with Trizol reagent. The libraries were amplified in two PCR steps, and the second step added a second sample barcode and Illumina TruSeq adapters. Libraries were sequenced on an Illumina NovaSeq with 2 x 150 bp paired-end reads. On the authors' methods: With migec v1.2.7, reads were demultiplexed and then collapsed into UMI-guided consensus sequences. Using mixcr v2.1.11, UMI consensuses were aligned to TRA and TRB V and J templates and then assembled into clonotypes. Clonotypes were classified as expanded or contracted when called significant by both edgeR and NoisET, with noise models trained on biological replicates. For edgeR calls, the thresholds were a false discovery rate-adjusted p below 0.01 and a log2 fold-change of 1. As an exploratory analysis of dynamics, max-normalized trajectories of the 1000 most abundant clonotypes were examined by PCA with hierarchical clustering. Each responding clone was given a CD4 or CD8 phenotype based on the CD4+ and CD8+ repertoires, which had been sequenced separately. Starting from the raw public reads, TCRdb applied fastp trimming at Q25, assembled clones with MiXCR and retained in-frame beta chains. Entries that share a CDR3 protein sequence are merged under the most common genes and DNA. TCRdb, not the original authors, processed these V and J calls. The sample records under 400,000 distinct CDR3 sequences, around 20% of which are singletons. Clones ranked in the top ten supply around an eighth of the sample.

The rearrangement joined TRBV21-1 to TRBJ1-4. TRBV21-1 is reported as a pseudogene. The clonotype comes from an adult woman who had mild COVID-19 (a few samples of this study predate the infection). The sample titles of this study are shuffled in the database, so cell type and time point are left out; the donor was told from shared clones. Specimen: PBMCs or a T cell subset sorted from them (not recorded which). The DNA sequence is as follows: TGTGCCAGCAGCGCCCCATCTAATGAAAAACTGTTTTTT. It is translated as CASSAPSNEKLFF.